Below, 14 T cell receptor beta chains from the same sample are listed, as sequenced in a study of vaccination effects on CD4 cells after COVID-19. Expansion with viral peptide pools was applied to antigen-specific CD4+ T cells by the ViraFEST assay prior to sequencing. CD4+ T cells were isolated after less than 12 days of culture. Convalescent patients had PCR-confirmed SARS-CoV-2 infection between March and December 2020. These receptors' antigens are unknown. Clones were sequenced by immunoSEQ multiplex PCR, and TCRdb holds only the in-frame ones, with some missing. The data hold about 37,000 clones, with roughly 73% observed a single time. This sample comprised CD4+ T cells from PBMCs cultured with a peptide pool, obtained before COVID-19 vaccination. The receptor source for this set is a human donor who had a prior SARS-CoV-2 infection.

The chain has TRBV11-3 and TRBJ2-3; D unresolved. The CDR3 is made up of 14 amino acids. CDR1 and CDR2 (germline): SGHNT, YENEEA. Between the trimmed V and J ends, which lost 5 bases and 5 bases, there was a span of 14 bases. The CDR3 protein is CASSAWALGDTQYF. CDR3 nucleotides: TGTGCCAGCAGCGCCTGGGCATTGGGAGATACGCAGTATTTT. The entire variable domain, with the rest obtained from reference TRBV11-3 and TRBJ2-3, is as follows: EAGVVQSPRYKIIEKKQPVAFWCNPISGHNTLYWYLQNLGQGPELLIRYENEEAVDDSQLPKDRFSAERLKGVDSTLKIQPAELGDSAVYLCASSAWALGDTQYFGPGTRLTVL.

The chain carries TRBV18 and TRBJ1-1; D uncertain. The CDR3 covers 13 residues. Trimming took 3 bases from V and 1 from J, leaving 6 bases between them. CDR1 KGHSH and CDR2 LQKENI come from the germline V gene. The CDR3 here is CASSPHKNTEAFF. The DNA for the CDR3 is TGTGCCAGCTCACCTCATAAGAACACTGAAGCTTTCTTT.

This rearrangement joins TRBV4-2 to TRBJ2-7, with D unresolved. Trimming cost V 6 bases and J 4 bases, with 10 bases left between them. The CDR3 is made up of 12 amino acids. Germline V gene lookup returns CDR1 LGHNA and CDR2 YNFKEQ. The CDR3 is CASRPRFYEQYF. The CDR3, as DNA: TGTGCCAGCAGACCTCGATTTTACGAGCAGTACTTC.

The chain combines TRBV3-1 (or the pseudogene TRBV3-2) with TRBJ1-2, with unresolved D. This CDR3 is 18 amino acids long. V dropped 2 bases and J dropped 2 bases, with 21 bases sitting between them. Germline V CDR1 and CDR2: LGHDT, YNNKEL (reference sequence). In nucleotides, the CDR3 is TGTGCCAGCAGCCAAAGGAGATTTGTGGGCCGACTAAACTATGGCTACACCTTC. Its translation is CASSQRRFVGRLNYGYTF.

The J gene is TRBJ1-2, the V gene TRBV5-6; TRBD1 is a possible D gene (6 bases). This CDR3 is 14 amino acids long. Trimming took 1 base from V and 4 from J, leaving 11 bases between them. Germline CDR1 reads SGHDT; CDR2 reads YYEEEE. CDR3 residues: CASSLIQGTYGYTF. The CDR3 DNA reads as TGTGCCAGCAGCTTGATCCAGGGGACCTATGGCTACACCTTC.

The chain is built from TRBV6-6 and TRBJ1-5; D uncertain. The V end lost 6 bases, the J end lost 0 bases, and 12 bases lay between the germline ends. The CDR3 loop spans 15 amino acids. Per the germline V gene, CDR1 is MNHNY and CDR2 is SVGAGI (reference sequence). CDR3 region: CASSSGPYSNQPQHF. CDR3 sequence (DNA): TGTGCCAGCAGCTCGGGCCCTTATAGCAATCAGCCCCAGCATTTT.

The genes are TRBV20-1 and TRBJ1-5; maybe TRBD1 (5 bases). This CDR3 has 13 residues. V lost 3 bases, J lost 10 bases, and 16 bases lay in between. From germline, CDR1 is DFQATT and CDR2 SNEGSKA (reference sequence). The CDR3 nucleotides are TGCAGTGCTAGTTTGCCGGGGCGCCCCCCCCAGCATTTT. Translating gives CSASLPGRPPQHF.

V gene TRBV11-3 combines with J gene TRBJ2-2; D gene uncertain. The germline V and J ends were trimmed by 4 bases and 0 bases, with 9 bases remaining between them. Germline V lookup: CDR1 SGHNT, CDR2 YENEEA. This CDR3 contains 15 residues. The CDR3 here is CASSSYGSNTGELFF. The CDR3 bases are TGTGCCAGCAGCTCGTATGGATCGAACACCGGGGAGCTGTTTTTT.

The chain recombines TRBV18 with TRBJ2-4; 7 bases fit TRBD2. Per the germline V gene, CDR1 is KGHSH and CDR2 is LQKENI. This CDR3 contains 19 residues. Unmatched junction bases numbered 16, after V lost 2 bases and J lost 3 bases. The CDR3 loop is CASSPIPRGSGVNKNIQYF. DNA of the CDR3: TGTGCCAGCTCACCAATTCCAAGGGGAAGCGGGGTTAACAAAAACATTCAGTACTTC.

The CDR3 DNA follows: TGTGCCAGCAGCCCGGGACAGCGTTTCGAGACCCAGTACTTC. Translated: CASSPGQRFETQYF. The chain carries TRBV7-9 and TRBJ2-5; 7 nucleotides align to TRBD1. The germline V gene encodes CDR1 SEHNR and CDR2 FQNEAQ (reference sequence). V gave up 5 bases and J gave up 5 bases; unmatched junction bases: 8. The CDR3 has 14 residues.

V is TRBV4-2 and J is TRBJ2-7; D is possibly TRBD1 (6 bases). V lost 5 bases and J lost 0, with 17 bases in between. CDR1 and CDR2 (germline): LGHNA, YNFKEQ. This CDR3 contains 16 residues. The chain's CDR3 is CASSVQGQQSSYEQYF. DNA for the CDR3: TGTGCCAGCAGCGTTCAGGGACAACAGAGCTCCTACGAGCAGTACTTC.

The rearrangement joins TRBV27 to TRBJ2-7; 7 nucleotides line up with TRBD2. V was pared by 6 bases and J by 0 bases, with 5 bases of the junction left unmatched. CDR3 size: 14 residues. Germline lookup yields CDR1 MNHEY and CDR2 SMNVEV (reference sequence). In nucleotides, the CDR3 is TGTGCCAGCAGGCTAGCGGATAACTCCTACGAGCAGTACTTC. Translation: CASRLADNSYEQYF.

The CDR3 DNA reads TGTGCCAGCAGCGATGTCGATTCACCCCTCCACTTT. It codes for CASSDVDSPLHF. The genes are TRBV6-2 or TRBV6-3 and TRBJ1-6; no definite D call. This CDR3 region has 12 residues. Trimming pared 6 bases from V and 8 bases from J, leaving 8 bases between. Germline CDR1 MNHEY, CDR2 SVGEGT.

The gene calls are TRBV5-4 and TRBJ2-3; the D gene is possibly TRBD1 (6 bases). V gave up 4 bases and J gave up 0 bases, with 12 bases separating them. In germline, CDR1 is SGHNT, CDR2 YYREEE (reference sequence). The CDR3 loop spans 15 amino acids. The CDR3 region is CASSLDRPSTDTQYF. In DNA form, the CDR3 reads TGTGCCAGCAGCCTGGACAGACCTAGCACAGATACGCAGTATTTT.